This T cell receptor (beta chain) is drawn from a study of blood T cell repertoires in COVID-19. This clone was counted between two and nine times. Here immunoSEQ multiplex PCR was the method, and the copy in TCRdb shows in-frame clones only, minus some. The repertoire includes around 210,000 clones, just under 85% of them detected once, and 0.95% sits in the top ten. V was shortened by 5 bases and J by 8 bases, with 15 bases between the two germline ends. The CDR3 totals 13 residues. CDR1 is LGHDT, CDR2 YNNKEL, per germline (reference sequence). This TCR was sampled from a man in his sixties with COVID-19, enrolled during active disease. The chain joins TRBV3-1 (or the pseudogene TRBV3-2) to TRBJ1-2; weak D call: TRBD1 (5 bases). Sequenced input: peripheral blood. CDR3 loop: CASSRGGGGGYTF. DNA of the CDR3: TGTGCCAGCAGCAGGGGTGGAGGAGGGGGCTACACCTTC.